This T cell receptor (beta chain) was sequenced in a study of blood T cell repertoires in COVID-19. Recruits, aged about 18 to 100 years, lived in about two dozen US areas. The study counted Cohort 3 donors as recovered given two negative PCRs, clearance, or symptom resolution. Trimming shortened V by 1 base and J by 7 bases, and 10 bases separated the two germline ends. The CDR3 totals 13 residues. Germline loops: CDR1 MNHEY, CDR2 SVGEGT. Clones were sequenced by immunoSEQ multiplex PCR, and TCRdb holds only the in-frame ones, with some missing. This table holds some 350,000 clones, 85% to 90% found once.

The chain combines TRBV6-2 or TRBV6-3 with TRBJ1-2; maybe TRBD1 (5 bases). Sequencing was performed on PBMCs or T cells enriched from blood (not recorded which). The sequence derives from a man aged 18 to 30 who had recovered from COVID-19. The CDR3: CASSYLTTAGYTF. CDR3 sequence (DNA): TGTGCCAGCAGTTACTTGACGACAGCTGGCTACACCTTC.